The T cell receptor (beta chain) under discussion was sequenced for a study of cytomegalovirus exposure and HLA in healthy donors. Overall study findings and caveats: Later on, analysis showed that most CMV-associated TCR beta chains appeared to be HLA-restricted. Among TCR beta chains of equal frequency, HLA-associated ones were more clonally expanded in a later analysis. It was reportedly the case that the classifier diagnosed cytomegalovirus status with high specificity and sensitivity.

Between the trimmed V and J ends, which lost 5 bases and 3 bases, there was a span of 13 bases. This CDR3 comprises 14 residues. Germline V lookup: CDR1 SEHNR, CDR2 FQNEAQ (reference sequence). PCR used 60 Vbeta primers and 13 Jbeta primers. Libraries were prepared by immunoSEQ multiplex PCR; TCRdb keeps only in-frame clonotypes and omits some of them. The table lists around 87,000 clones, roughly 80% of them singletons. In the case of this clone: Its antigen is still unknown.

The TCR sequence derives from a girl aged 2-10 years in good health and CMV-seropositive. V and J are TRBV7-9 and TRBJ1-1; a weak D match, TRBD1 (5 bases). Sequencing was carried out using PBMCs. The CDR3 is CASSHDRDYTEAFF. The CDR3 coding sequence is TGTGCCAGCAGCCACGACAGAGACTACACTGAAGCTTTCTTT. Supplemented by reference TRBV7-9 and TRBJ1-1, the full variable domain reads DTGVSQNPRHKITKRGQNVTFRCDPISEHNRLYWYRQTLGQGPEFLTYFQNEAQLEKSRLLSDRFSAERPKGSFSTLEIQRTEQGDSAMYLCASSHDRDYTEAFFGQGTRLTVV.